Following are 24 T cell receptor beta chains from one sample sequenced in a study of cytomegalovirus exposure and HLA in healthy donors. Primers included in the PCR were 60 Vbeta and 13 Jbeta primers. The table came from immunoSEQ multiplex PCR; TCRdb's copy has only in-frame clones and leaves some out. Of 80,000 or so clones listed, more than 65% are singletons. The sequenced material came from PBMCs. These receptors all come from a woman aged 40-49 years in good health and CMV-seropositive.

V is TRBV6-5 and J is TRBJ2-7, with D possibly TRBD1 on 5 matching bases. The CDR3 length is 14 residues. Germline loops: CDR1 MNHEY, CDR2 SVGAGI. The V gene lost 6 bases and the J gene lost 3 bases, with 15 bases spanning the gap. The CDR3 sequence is CASRPNTDSYEQYF. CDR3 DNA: TGTGCCAGCAGACCTAACACCGACAGCTACGAGCAGTACTTC.

CDR3 loop: CASSEVISYEQYF. In DNA form, the CDR3 reads TGCGCCAGCAGTGAGGTAATTTCCTACGAGCAGTACTTC. The chain joins TRBV10-2 to TRBJ2-7; no clear D gene. This CDR3 is built from 13 residues. Germline CDR1 reads WSHSY; CDR2 reads SAAADI. Trimming removed 2 bases at V and 1 base at J, with 6 bases between.

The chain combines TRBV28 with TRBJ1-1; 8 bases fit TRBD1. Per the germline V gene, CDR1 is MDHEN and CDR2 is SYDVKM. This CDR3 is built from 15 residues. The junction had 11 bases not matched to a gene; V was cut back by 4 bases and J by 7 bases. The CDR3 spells CASSSPAGGNDEAFF. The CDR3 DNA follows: TGTGCCAGCAGTTCCCCCGCAGGGGGCAATGATGAAGCTTTCTTT.

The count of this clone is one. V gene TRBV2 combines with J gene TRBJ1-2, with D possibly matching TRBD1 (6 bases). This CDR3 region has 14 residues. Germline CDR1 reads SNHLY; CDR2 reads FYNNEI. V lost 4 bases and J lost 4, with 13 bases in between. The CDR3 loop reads CASSGGTSLYGYTF. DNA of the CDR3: TGTGCCAGCAGTGGTGGGACAAGCCTCTATGGCTACACCTTC.

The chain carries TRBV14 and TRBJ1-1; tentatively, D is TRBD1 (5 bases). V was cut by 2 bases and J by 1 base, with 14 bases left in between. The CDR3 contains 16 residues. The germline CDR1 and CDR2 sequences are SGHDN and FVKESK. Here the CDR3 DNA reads TGTGCCAGCAGCCAACTGGAGGGGTCCGCGAACACTGAAGCTTTCTTT. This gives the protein CASSQLEGSANTEAFF.

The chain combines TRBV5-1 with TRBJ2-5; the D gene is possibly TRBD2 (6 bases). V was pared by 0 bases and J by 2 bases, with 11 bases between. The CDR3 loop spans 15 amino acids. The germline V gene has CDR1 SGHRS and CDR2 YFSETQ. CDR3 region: CASSLGLGLQETQYF. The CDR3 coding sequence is TGCGCCAGCAGCTTGGGGCTGGGACTTCAAGAGACCCAGTACTTC.

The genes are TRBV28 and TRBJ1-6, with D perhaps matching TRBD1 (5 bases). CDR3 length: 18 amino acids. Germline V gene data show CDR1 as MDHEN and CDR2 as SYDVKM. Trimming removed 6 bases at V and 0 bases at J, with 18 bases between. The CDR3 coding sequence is TGTGCCAGCAGCCCTTCCCACAGGAAGAGCTCCTATAATTCACCCCTCCACTTT. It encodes CASSPSHRKSSYNSPLHF.

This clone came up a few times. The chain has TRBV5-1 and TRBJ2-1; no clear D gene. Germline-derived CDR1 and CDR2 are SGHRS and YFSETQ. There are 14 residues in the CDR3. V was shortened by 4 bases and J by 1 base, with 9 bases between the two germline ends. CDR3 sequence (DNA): TGCGCCAGCAGCACCGGTGTTTCCTACAATGAGCAGTTCTTC. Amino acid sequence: CASSTGVSYNEQFF. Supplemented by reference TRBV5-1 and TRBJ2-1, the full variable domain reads KAGVTQTPRYLIKTRGQQVTLSCSPISGHRSVSWYQQTPGQGLQFLFEYFSETQRNKGNFPGRFSGRQFSNSRSEMNVSTLELGDSALYLCASSTGVSYNEQFFGPGTRLTVL.

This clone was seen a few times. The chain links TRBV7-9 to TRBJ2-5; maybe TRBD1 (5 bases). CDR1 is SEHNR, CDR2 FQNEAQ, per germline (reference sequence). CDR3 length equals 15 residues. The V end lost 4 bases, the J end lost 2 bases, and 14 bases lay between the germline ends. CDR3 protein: CASSSPRTTQETQYF. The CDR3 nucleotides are TGTGCCAGCAGCTCACCCCGGACAACTCAAGAGACCCAGTACTTC.

The CDR3 nucleotides read TGCGCCAGCAGCCTGACAGAGAACACTGAAGCTTTCTTT. Protein: CASSLTENTEAFF. The chain carries TRBV4-1 and TRBJ1-1, with a weak D call TRBD1 (5 bases). There are 13 residues in the CDR3. Germline V gene data show CDR1 as MGHRA and CDR2 as YSYEKL. Trimming left V 4 bases short and J 1 base short, with 7 bases between.

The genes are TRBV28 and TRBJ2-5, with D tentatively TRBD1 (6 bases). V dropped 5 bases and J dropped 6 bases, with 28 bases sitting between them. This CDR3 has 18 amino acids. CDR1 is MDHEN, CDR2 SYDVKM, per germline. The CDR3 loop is CASSINRTALAPGKTQYF. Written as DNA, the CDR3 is TGTGCCAGCAGTATAAACCGGACAGCCCTAGCCCCAGGGAAGACCCAGTACTTC.

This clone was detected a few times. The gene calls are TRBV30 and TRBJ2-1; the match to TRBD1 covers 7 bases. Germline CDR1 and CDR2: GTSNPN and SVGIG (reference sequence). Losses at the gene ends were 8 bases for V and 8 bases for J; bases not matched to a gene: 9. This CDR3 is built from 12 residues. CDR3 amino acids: CAVQGKVDEQFF. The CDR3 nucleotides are TGTGCCGTACAGGGGAAGGTCGATGAGCAGTTCTTC.

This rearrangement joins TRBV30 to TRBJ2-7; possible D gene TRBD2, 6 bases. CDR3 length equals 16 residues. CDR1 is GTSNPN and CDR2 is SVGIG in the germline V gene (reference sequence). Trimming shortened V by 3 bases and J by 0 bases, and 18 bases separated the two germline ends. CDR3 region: CAWRRGVAVSSYEQYF. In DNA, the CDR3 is TGTGCCTGGAGGAGGGGTGTAGCGGTAAGCTCCTACGAGCAGTACTTC.

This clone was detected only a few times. CDR3: CAWSLVGQGKGGYTF. In DNA form, the CDR3 reads TGTGCCTGGAGTTTGGTTGGACAGGGGAAGGGAGGCTACACCTTC. V usage is TRBV30 and J usage is TRBJ1-2, with 9 bases identical to TRBD1. The CDR3 totals 15 residues. V trimming: 2 bases; J trimming: 8 bases; junction bases outside the gene matches: 12. Germline CDR1 GTSNPN, CDR2 SVGIG (reference sequence).

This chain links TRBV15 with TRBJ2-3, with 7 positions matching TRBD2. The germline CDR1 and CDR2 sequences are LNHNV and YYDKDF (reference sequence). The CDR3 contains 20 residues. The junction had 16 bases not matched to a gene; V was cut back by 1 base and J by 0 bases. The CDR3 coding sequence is TGTGCCACCAGCAGAGTTCGCTACTCCGCCGAACTAGCGAGCACAGATACGCAGTATTTT. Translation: CATSRVRYSAELASTDTQYF.

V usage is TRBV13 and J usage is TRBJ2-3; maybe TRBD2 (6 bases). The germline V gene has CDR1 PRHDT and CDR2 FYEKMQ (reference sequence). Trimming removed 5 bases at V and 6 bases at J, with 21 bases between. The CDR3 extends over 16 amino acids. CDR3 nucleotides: TGTGCCAGCAGCCCCCCGGGACTCACTTACTGGGATACGCAGTATTTT. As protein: CASSPPGLTYWDTQYF.

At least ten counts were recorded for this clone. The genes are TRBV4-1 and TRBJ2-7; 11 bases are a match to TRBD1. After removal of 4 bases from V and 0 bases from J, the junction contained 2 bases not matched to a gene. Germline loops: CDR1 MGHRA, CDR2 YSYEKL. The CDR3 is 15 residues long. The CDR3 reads CASSLGTGGSYEQYF. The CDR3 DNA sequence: TGCGCCAGCAGCCTCGGGACAGGGGGCTCCTACGAGCAGTACTTC.

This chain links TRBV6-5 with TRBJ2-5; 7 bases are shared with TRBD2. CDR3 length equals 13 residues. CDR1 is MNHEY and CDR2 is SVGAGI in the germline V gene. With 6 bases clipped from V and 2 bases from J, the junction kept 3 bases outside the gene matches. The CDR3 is CASRRGKQETQYF. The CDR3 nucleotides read TGTGCCAGCAGGCGGGGGAAACAAGAGACCCAGTACTTC.

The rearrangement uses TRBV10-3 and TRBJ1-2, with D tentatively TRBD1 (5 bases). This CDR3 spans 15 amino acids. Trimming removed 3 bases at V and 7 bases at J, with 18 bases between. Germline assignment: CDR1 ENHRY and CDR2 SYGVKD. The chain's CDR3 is CAISDPGLLTLGYTF. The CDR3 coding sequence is TGTGCCATCAGTGATCCGGGACTTTTAACCCTTGGCTACACCTTC.

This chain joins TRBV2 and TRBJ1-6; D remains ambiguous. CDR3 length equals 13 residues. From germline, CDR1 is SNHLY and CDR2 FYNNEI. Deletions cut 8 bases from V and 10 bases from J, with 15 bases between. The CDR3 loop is CASVADTGSPLHF. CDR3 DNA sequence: TGTGCCAGCGTGGCAGATACCGGGTCACCCCTCCACTTT. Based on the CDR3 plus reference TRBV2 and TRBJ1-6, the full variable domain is EPEVTQTPSHQVTQMGQEVILRCVPISNHLYFYWYRQILGQKVEFLVSFYNNEISEKSEIFDDQFSVERPDGSNFTLKIRSTKLEDSAMYFCASVADTGSPLHFGNGTRLTVT.

CDR3 bases: TGTGCCAGCAGCTTAGCAGGGGGGTACTCCTACGAGCAGTACTTC. The encoded protein is CASSLAGGYSYEQYF. J is TRBJ2-7 and V is TRBV11-2; tentative D call: TRBD1 (7 bases). CDR1 SGHAT and CDR2 FQNNGV come from the germline V gene. This CDR3 contains 15 residues. Between the trimmed V and J ends, which lost 1 base and 0 bases, there was a span of 10 bases.

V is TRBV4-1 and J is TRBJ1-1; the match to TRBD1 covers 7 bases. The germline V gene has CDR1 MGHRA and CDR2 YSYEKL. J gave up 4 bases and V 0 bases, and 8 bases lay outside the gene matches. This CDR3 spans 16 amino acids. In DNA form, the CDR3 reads TGCGCCAGCAGCCAAGATCCCGGGGCAGGGGGCACTGAAGCTTTCTTT. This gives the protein CASSQDPGAGGTEAFF.

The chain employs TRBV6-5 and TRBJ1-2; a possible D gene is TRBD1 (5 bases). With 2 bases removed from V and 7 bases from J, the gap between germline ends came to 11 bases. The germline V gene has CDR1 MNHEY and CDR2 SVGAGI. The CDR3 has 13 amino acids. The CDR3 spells CASSYEVGAGYTF. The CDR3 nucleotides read TGTGCCAGCAGTTACGAAGTTGGGGCTGGCTACACCTTC.

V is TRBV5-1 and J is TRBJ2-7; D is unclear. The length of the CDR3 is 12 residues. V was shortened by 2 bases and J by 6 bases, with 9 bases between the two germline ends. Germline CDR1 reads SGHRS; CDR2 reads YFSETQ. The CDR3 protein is CASSFSSAEQYF. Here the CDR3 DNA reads TGCGCCAGCAGCTTCAGTTCCGCCGAGCAGTACTTC.